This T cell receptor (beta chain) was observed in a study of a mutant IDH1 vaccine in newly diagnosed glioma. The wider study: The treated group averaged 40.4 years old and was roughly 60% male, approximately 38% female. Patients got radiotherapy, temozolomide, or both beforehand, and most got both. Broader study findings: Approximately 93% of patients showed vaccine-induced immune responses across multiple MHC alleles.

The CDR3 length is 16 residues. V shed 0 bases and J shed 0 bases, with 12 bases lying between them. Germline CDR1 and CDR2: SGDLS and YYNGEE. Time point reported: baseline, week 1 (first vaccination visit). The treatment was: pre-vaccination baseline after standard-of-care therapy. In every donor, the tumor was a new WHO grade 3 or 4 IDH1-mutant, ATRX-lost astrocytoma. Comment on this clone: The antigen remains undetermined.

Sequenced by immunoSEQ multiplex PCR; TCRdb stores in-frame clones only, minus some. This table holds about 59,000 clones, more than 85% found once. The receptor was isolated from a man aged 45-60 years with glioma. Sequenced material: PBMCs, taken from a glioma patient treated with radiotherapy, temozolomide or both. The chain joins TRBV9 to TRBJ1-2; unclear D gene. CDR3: CASSVVTRTTNYGYTF. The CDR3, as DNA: TGTGCCAGCAGCGTAGTAACCCGCACAACTAACTATGGCTACACCTTC.